The 30 T cell receptor beta chains reported below all come from one sample, sequenced in a study of Ad26.COV2.S vaccination and SARS-CoV-2 variants. Treatment indicated: some 20 received Ad26.COV2.S at low or high dose, single or two shots; several received placebo; per-sample allocation not given. The samples date from day 63 after the first vaccine or placebo injection. Only in-frame clones appear in the TCRdb table, and some are missing; sequencing was by immunoSEQ multiplex PCR. The table shows about 350,000 clones, with 86% occurring only once. Sequenced here: peripheral blood, sampled in a trial of Ad26.COV2.S vaccine versus placebo. Receptors originate from a person aged 18-65 years who received the Ad26.COV2.S COVID-19 vaccine or a placebo.

The chain recombines TRBV4-3 with TRBJ1-6; D perhaps matches TRBD1 (5 bases). V was clipped by 1 base and J by 8 bases, with 18 bases between them. The germline V gene has CDR1 LGHNA and CDR2 YSLEER. The CDR3 is made up of 17 amino acids. This CDR3 reads CASSQGQTGLGDSPLHF. In DNA form, the CDR3 reads TGCGCCAGCAGCCAAGGACAGACCGGGTTAGGGGATTCACCCCTCCACTTT.

V is TRBV2 and J is TRBJ2-7, with D possibly matching TRBD1 (5 bases). CDR3 length equals 12 residues. Germline loops: CDR1 SNHLY, CDR2 FYNNEI. Trimming took 7 bases from V and 5 from J, leaving 12 bases between them. The CDR3 loop reads CASTPDSNEQYF. The CDR3 DNA follows: TGTGCCAGCACCCCCGACAGCAACGAGCAGTACTTC.

Regarding this clone: Additional DNA sequences in this sample encode the identical CDR3. V gene TRBV24-1 combines with J gene TRBJ1-2; 7 bases align to TRBD1. CDR3 length equals 14 residues. In germline, CDR1 is KGHDR, CDR2 SFDVKD. Trimming removed 2 bases from V and 2 bases from J; junction bases left unmatched: 1. In nucleotides, the CDR3 is TGTGCCACCAGTGATTCAGGGGGGAACTATGGCTACACCTTC. This translates into CATSDSGGNYGYTF.

V gene TRBV7-9 combines with J gene TRBJ2-1; 7 bases map to TRBD1. The CDR3 sequence is 14 residues long. V lost 5 bases to trimming and J lost 4 bases; unmatched junction nucleotides: 5. Germline assignment: CDR1 SEHNR and CDR2 FQNEAQ (reference sequence). This CDR3 reads CASSKGTAYNEQFF. The CDR3 coding sequence is TGTGCCAGCAGCAAAGGGACAGCTTACAATGAGCAGTTCTTC.

This clone was recorded once. The chain is built from TRBV10-3 and TRBJ2-7; D gene uncertain. The CDR3 is 14 amino acids. The germline V and J ends were trimmed by 6 bases and 0 bases, with 12 bases remaining between them. CDR1 ENHRY and CDR2 SYGVKD come from the germline V gene. The DNA for the CDR3 is TGTGCCATCAGCCTTACTGAGAGCTCCTACGAGCAGTACTTC. This encodes CAISLTESSYEQYF.

The chain combines TRBV7-2 with TRBJ1-2, with D perhaps TRBD1 (6 bases). There are 13 residues in the CDR3. The V gene lost 4 bases and the J gene lost 6 bases, with 12 bases spanning the gap. Germline CDR1 SGHTA, CDR2 FQGNSA. Here the CDR3 DNA reads TGTGCCAGCAGCTCCCGAGGGGGAAATGGCTACACCTTC. As protein: CASSSRGGNGYTF.

The chain joins TRBV28 to TRBJ2-1; TRBD1 aligns across 7 bases. Germline-derived CDR1 and CDR2 are MDHEN and SYDVKM. The V and J ends lost 5 bases and 3 bases, in that order; junction bases with no gene match: 4. The CDR3 has 14 residues. The CDR3 nucleotides are TGTGCCAGCAGTCCCGGGACAGACTACAATGAGCAGTTCTTC. Its translation is CASSPGTDYNEQFF.

This clone was recorded only once. The chain couples TRBV28 to TRBJ2-2; TRBD2 matches 11 bases. The CDR3 covers 16 residues. The V and J ends lost 2 bases and 3 bases, in that order; junction bases with no gene match: 2. Germline loops: CDR1 MDHEN, CDR2 SYDVKM. CDR3 loop: CASSLASGRYTGELFF. The DNA for the CDR3 is TGTGCCAGCAGTTTAGCTAGCGGGAGGTACACCGGGGAGCTGTTTTTT. The full variable domain, in which reference TRBV28 and TRBJ2-2 provide the parts outside the CDR3, is DVKVTQSSRYLVKRTGEKVFLECVQDMDHENMFWYRQDPGLGLRLIYFSYDVKMKEKGDIPEGYSVSREKKERFSLILESASTNQTSMYLCASSLASGRYTGELFFGEGSRLTVL.

The gene calls are TRBV7-2 and TRBJ1-5; D is perhaps TRBD1 (5 bases). Germline V gives CDR1 SGHTA, CDR2 FQGNSA. Trimming removed 1 base from V and 5 bases from J, with 12 bases in between. The CDR3 sequence is 15 residues long. In DNA form, the CDR3 reads TGTGCCAGCAGCTTAGTAGCCGGGACCCATCAGCCCCAGCATTTT. This translates into CASSLVAGTHQPQHF.

This chain connects TRBV11-2 to TRBJ1-2; weak D call: TRBD1 (5 bases). Germline loops: CDR1 SGHAT, CDR2 FQNNGV. The CDR3 extends over 13 amino acids. Trimming took off 5 bases at V and 10 bases at J, with 17 bases between the two ends. The CDR3 reads CASSGLRLGDYTF. The CDR3 DNA sequence: TGTGCCAGCAGCGGCCTTCGATTGGGGGACTACACCTTC. Drawing the rest from reference TRBV11-2 and TRBJ1-2, the complete variable domain is EAGVAQSPRYKIIEKRQSVAFWCNPISGHATLYWYQQILGQGPKLLIQFQNNGVVDDSQLPKDRFSAERLKGVDSTLKIQPAKLEDSAVYLCASSGLRLGDYTFGSGTRLTVV.

This chain connects TRBV3-1 (or the pseudogene TRBV3-2) to TRBJ2-7; 7 positions agree with TRBD1. The length of the CDR3 is 15 residues. V shed 1 base, J shed 2 bases, and the junction held 5 bases outside the gene matches. The V gene's germline CDR1 is LGHDT and CDR2 YNNKEL (reference sequence). In DNA form, the CDR3 reads TGTGCCAGCAGCCAAGTCGGGACAGATCCCTACGAGCAGTACTTC. It specifies CASSQVGTDPYEQYF.

The V and J genes are TRBV5-1 and TRBJ2-7; maybe TRBD2 (6 bases). CDR1 and CDR2 from the germline V gene are SGHRS and YFSETQ. The CDR3 extends over 14 amino acids. Trimming removed 2 bases from V and 5 bases from J, with 14 bases in between. CDR3 residues: CASSFGGAPHEQYF. The CDR3 nucleotides read TGCGCCAGCAGCTTTGGAGGGGCTCCCCACGAGCAGTACTTC.

The rearrangement joins TRBV9 to TRBJ1-5, with 11 bases fitting TRBD1. V gave up 3 bases and J gave up 6 bases; unmatched junction bases: 2. There are 14 residues in the CDR3. Germline assignment: CDR1 SGDLS and CDR2 YYNGEE. CDR3 bases: TGTGCCAGCAGCGCGGACAGGGGGCCTCAGCCCCAGCATTTT. It translates to CASSADRGPQPQHF.

The gene calls are TRBV4-3 and TRBJ2-3; D tentatively reads TRBD1 or TRBD2 (5 bases each). The CDR3 has 15 amino acids. Per the germline V gene, CDR1 is LGHNA and CDR2 is YSLEER. The germline V and J ends were trimmed by 0 bases and 2 bases, with 9 bases remaining between them. DNA of the CDR3: TGCGCCAGCAGCCAAGAGGGGGACGACACAGATACGCAGTATTTT. It is translated as CASSQEGDDTDTQYF.

This clone was counted a few times. CDR3 nucleotides: TGTGCCAGCACCATTGGTGGGTTCCTTGAAGCTTTCTTT. Translating gives CASTIGGFLEAFF. J is TRBJ1-1 and V is TRBV12-3 or TRBV12-4; D is unresolved. V was trimmed by 7 bases and J by 7 bases, leaving 16 bases between them. CDR3 length: 13 amino acids.

The V call is TRBV4-2, the J call TRBJ2-1; D is perhaps TRBD2 (7 bases). Germline CDR1 LGHNA, CDR2 YNFKEQ. The CDR3 is 14 amino acids. The V and J ends lost 4 bases and 8 bases respectively, with 15 bases between them. CDR3 coding DNA: TGTGCCAGCAGCCCCCTGGGGGGGCCCGATGAGCAGTTCTTC. Its translation is CASSPLGGPDEQFF.

J is TRBJ1-4 and V is TRBV6-6; maybe TRBD1 (5 bases). The CDR3 sequence is 16 residues long. Between the trimmed V and J ends, which lost 3 bases and 4 bases, there was a span of 15 bases. Germline-derived CDR1 and CDR2 are MNHNY and SVGAGI (reference sequence). The CDR3 protein is CASSYTGGGNNEKLFF. CDR3 DNA sequence: TGTGCCAGCAGTTATACGGGGGGAGGCAATAATGAAAAACTGTTTTTT.

The rearrangement links TRBV7-8 to TRBJ2-5; D gene unclear. V was cut by 5 bases and J by 3 bases, with 10 bases left in between. The V gene's germline CDR1 is SGHVS and CDR2 FQNEAQ. There are 13 residues in the CDR3. The CDR3 DNA is TGTGCCAGCAGCCGAGTAGGAAAAGAGACCCAGTACTTC. Protein sequence: CASSRVGKETQYF.

A single count supports this clone. The gene calls are TRBV6-5 and TRBJ1-1, with D perhaps matching TRBD1 (6 bases). CDR1 MNHEY and CDR2 SVGAGI come from the germline V gene. The CDR3 consists of 13 residues. The ends were cut back, 0 bases at V and 7 bases at J, with 9 bases in the middle. DNA of the CDR3: TGTGCCAGCAGTTACTCTATGGACAGTGAAGCTTTCTTT. Protein: CASSYSMDSEAFF.

This sequence joins TRBV2 and TRBJ2-2; D gene uncertain. This CDR3 is built from 12 residues. V lost 2 bases and J lost 8, with 6 bases in between. Germline assignment: CDR1 SNHLY and CDR2 FYNNEI. Here the CDR3 reads CASSEWGGELFF. DNA for the CDR3: TGTGCCAGCAGTGAATGGGGAGGGGAGCTGTTTTTT.

CDR3 sequence: CATSDPGTTEAFF. The DNA for the CDR3 is TGTGCCACCAGTGACCCCGGGACCACTGAAGCTTTCTTT. The chain recombines TRBV24-1 with TRBJ1-1, with D perhaps matching TRBD1 (5 bases). Trimming pared 4 bases from V and 4 bases from J, leaving 9 bases between. The CDR3 totals 13 residues. Germline V gives CDR1 KGHDR, CDR2 SFDVKD.

The chain joins TRBV4-2 to TRBJ2-1, with D perhaps matching TRBD2 (7 bases). V lost 1 base, J lost 9 bases, and 19 bases lay in between. The CDR3 totals 16 residues. The germline CDR1 and CDR2 sequences are LGHNA and YNFKEQ. In DNA, the CDR3 is TGTGCCAGCAGCCAAGGGGAGGGGGGGCGAGCTGTTGAGCAGTTCTTC. This gives the protein CASSQGEGGRAVEQFF.

The gene calls are TRBV3-1 (or the pseudogene TRBV3-2) and TRBJ2-1; 11 bases are shared with TRBD2. V dropped 1 base and J dropped 8; count of bases not matched to a gene: 7. Germline loops: CDR1 LGHDT, CDR2 YNNKEL (reference sequence). This CDR3 spans 16 amino acids. In nucleotides, the CDR3 is TGTGCCAGCAGCCAAGTCCTAGCGGGGGGACGAGATGAGCAGTTCTTC. Amino acids: CASSQVLAGGRDEQFF.

This rearrangement joins TRBV16 to TRBJ1-5, with D unclear. This CDR3 contains 14 residues. Germline V lookup: CDR1 KGHSY, CDR2 FQNENV. Deletions cut 4 bases from V and 2 bases from J, with 9 bases between. The CDR3 coding sequence is TGTGCCAGCAGCCCGTTGGTGGGCAATCAGCCCCAGCATTTT. Its translation: CASSPLVGNQPQHF.

CDR3 amino acids: CASSSGTTNEKLFF. CDR3 DNA sequence: TGTGCCAGCAGCTCCGGAACAACTAATGAAAAACTGTTTTTT. The chain carries TRBV5-4 and TRBJ1-4; D gene unclear. The CDR3 runs to 14 residues. The V gene's germline CDR1 is SGHNT and CDR2 YYREEE (reference sequence). V gave up 3 bases and J gave up 0 bases, with 6 bases separating them.

The chain joins TRBV28 to TRBJ2-2; maybe TRBD2 (6 bases). CDR1 is MDHEN and CDR2 is SYDVKM in the germline V gene. V was trimmed by 5 bases and J by 2 bases, leaving 15 bases between them. The CDR3 is made up of 16 amino acids. CDR3 residues: CASSPLGAGNTGELFF. The CDR3 bases are TGTGCCAGCAGTCCGCTCGGGGCGGGAAACACCGGGGAGCTGTTTTTT.

This clone was recorded only once. The gene calls are TRBV28 and TRBJ2-1; the match to TRBD2 covers 7 bases. This CDR3 contains 14 residues. Per germline, CDR1 MDHEN and CDR2 SYDVKM. The junction had 6 bases not matched to a gene; V was cut back by 2 bases and J by 8 bases. The CDR3 region is CASSLGRGTDEQFF. For the CDR3, the DNA is TGTGCCAGCAGTTTAGGGCGGGGGACGGATGAGCAGTTCTTC.

The V call is TRBV6-2 or TRBV6-3, the J call TRBJ2-5; D gene uncertain. The germline gives CDR1 MNHEY, CDR2 SVGEGT. The CDR3 spans 12 residues. V was trimmed by 2 bases and J by 2 bases, leaving 3 bases between them. CDR3 bases: TGTGCCAGCAGTTACCCACAAGAGACCCAGTACTTC. Amino acids: CASSYPQETQYF.

This clone was seen at least ten times. The chain recombines TRBV19 with TRBJ1-6; 7 bases match TRBD1. CDR3 size: 16 residues. V shed 5 bases, J shed 10 bases, and the junction held 14 bases outside the gene matches. In germline, CDR1 is LNHDA, CDR2 SQIVND (reference sequence). Here the CDR3 DNA reads TGTGCCAGTAGTCCCGCGGCGGACAGGAGAGGCTCACCCCTCCACTTT. Residues: CASSPAADRRGSPLHF.

This chain connects TRBV6-5 to TRBJ2-3, with D maybe TRBD2 (6 bases). V dropped 5 bases and J dropped 4 bases, with 16 bases sitting between them. The CDR3 spans 15 residues. From germline, CDR1 is MNHEY and CDR2 SVGAGI. CDR3 residues: CASSPRLGIPDTQYF. As DNA, the CDR3 is TGTGCCAGCAGTCCAAGACTAGGTATCCCAGATACGCAGTATTTT.